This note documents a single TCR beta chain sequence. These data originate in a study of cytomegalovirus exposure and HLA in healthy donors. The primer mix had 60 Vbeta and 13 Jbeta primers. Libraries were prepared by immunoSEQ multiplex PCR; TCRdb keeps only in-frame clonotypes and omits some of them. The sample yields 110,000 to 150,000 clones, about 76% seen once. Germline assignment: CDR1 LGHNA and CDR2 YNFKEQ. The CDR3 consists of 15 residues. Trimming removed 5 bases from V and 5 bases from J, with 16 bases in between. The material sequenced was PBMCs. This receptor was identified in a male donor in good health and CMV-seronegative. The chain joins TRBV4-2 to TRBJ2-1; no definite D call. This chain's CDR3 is CASSRKDSRHNEQFF. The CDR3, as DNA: TGTGCCAGCAGCAGAAAGGATAGCCGTCACAATGAGCAGTTCTTC.